The present T cell receptor beta chain was sequenced within a study of T cells in Graves' hyperthyroidism and ophthalmopathy. Study results and caveats: Appearing also in blood were most of the thyroid clonotypes expanded above 0.001.

The source material, RNA transcripts, was used to amplify TCR beta CDR3 regions. Primed by the HTBI set, a first-round RT-PCR was run on the TCR CDR3. TCRdb reprocessed the multiplex PCR reads with MiXCR, giving one entry per CDR3 protein. The repertoire includes some 200,000 distinct CDR3 sequences, roughly 17% of them detected once, and 53% sits in the top ten. Graves' hyperthyroidism was deemed stable given no ophthalmopathy progression within 18 months. Newly diagnosed hyperthyroidism, duration under 2 months, in patients aged 18 to 65. Fresh peripheral blood, roughly 10 ml, was the source of the PBMCs. Germline V gives CDR1 SGHDT, CDR2 YYEEEE. Trimming removed 2 bases at V and 7 bases at J, with 15 bases between. This CDR3 comprises 15 residues. Turning to this clonotype: Its antigen is as yet unknown.

The TCR was taken from a woman aged 45-65 years with Graves' hyperthyroidism. The chain uses TRBV5-6 and TRBJ1-4; D not resolved. The specimen sequenced was blood. The CDR3 nucleotides are TGTGCCAGCAGCTTAAGCCGGGAGTACGGTGAAAAACTGTTTTTT. Its protein is CASSLSREYGEKLFF.